This TCR beta chain derives from a study of immune evolution from preneoplasia to lung adenocarcinoma. Study-level points and caveats: Later-stage lesions appeared to have more T cells, more diversity, less clonality. From normal lung to invasive adenocarcinoma, top clone frequencies appeared to decrease.

Between about 2013 and 2018, patients underwent resection in Japan or China. Two lung cancer pathologists independently confirmed each histologic diagnosis. A note on this clone: The antigen is unknown.

The protocol was immunoSEQ multiplex PCR, while the TCRdb copy is restricted to in-frame clones and leaves out a portion. The data show about 8,200 clones, with 80% seen just once and about 7.2% held by the top ten. With 10 bases removed from V and 5 bases from J, the gap between germline ends came to 20 bases. The CDR3 runs to 14 residues. CDR1 SGHAT and CDR2 FQDESV come from the germline V gene (reference sequence). Sequencing was done on a sample of FFPE adjacent normal lung tissue. This receptor was identified in a person aged 65 to 85 with lung adenocarcinoma. The chain combines TRBV11-1 with TRBJ2-5, with D possibly matching TRBD2 (6 bases). The CDR3 nucleotides are TGTGCCACCGGAGACCTTTCGGAGGGTGAGACCCAGTACTTC. Translated, it gives CATGDLSEGETQYF.